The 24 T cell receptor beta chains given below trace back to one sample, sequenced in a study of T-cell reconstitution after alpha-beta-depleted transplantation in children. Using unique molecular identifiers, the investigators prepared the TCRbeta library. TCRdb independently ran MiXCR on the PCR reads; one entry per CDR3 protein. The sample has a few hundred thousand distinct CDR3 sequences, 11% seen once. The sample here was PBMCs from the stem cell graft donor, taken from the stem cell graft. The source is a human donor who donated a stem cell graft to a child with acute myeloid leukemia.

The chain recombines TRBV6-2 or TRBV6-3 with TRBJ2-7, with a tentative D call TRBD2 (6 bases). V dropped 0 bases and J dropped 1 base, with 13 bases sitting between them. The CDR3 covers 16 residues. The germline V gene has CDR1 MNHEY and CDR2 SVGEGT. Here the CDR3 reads CASSYSTGGLSYEQYF. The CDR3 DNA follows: TGTGCCAGCAGTTACTCTACTGGCGGACTATCCTACGAGCAGTACTTC.

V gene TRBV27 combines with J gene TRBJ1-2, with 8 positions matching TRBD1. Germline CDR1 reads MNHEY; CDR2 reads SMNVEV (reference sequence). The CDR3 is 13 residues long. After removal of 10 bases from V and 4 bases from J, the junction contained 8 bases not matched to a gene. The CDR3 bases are TGTGCCACAAGGACAGGGAACAGCTATGGCTACACCTTC. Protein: CATRTGNSYGYTF.

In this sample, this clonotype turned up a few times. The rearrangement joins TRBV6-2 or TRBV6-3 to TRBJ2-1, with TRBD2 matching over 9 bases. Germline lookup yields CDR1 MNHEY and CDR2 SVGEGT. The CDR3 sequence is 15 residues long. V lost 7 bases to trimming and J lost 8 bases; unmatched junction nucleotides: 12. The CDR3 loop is CASNSPLGLADEQFF. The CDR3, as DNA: TGTGCCAGCAACTCACCCTTGGGACTAGCTGATGAGCAGTTCTTC.

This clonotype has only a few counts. For the CDR3, the DNA is TGTGCCAGCAGTTTGGCGGGGGGGCCCTGGGAGACCCAGTACTTC. Its translation: CASSLAGGPWETQYF. The rearrangement joins TRBV12-3 or TRBV12-4 to TRBJ2-5; 9 bases agree with TRBD2. The J segment lost 5 bases and the V segment lost 3 bases, leaving 7 bases of the junction unmatched. This CDR3 comprises 15 residues.

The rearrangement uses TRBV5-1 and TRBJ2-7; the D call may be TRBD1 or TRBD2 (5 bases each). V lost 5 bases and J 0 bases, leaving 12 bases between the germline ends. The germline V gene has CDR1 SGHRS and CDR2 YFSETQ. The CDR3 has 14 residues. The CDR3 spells CASRRGTSSYEQYF. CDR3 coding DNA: TGCGCCAGCAGACGGGGCACGAGCTCCTACGAGCAGTACTTC. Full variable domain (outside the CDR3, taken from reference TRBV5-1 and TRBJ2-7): KAGVTQTPRYLIKTRGQQVTLSCSPISGHRSVSWYQQTPGQGLQFLFEYFSETQRNKGNFPGRFSGRQFSNSRSEMNVSTLELGDSALYLCASRRGTSSYEQYFGPGTRLTVT.

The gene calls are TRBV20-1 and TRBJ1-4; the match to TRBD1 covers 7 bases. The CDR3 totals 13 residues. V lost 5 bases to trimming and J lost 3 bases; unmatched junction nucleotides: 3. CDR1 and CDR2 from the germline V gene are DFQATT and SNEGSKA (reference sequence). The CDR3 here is CSAAGTANEKLFF. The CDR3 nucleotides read TGCAGTGCTGCGGGGACAGCTAATGAAAAACTGTTTTTT.

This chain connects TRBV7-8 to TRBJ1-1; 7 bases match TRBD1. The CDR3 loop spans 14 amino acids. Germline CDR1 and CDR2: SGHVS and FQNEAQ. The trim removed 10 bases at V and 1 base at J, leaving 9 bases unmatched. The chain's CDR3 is CATASGGPNTEAFF. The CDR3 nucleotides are TGTGCCACCGCCTCAGGGGGGCCGAACACTGAAGCTTTCTTT.

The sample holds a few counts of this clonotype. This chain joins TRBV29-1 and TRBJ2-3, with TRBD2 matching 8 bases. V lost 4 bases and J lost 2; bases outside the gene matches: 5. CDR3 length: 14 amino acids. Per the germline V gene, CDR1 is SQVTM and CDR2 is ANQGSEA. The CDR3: CSVAEGLVTDTQYF. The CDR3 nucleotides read TGCAGCGTTGCGGAGGGACTAGTCACAGATACGCAGTATTTT.

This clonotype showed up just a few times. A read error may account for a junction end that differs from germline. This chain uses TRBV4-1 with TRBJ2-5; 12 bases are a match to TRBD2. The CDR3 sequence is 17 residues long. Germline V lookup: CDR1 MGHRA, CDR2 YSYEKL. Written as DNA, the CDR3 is TGCGCCAGCAGCCAAGGATCTGGACTAGCGGGGCAAGCGACCCAGTACTTC. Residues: CASSQGSGLAGQATQYF.

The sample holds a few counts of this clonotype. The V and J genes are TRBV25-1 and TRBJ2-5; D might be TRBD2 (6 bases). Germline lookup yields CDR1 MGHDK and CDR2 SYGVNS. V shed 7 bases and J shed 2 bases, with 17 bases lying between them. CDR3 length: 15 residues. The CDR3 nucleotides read TGTGCCAGCACCCATGCGGGGCTGGGGCAAGAGACCCAGTACTTC. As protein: CASTHAGLGQETQYF.

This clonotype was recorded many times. The CDR3 protein is CASSPLRDRGNSGEKLFF. The CDR3 DNA reads as TGTGCCAGCTCACCCCTACGGGACAGGGGGAATAGCGGTGAAAAACTGTTTTTT. This chain links TRBV18 with TRBJ1-4; 11 positions match TRBD1. This CDR3 is 18 amino acids long. V lost 3 bases, J lost 7 bases, and 13 bases stayed unmatched. CDR1 is KGHSH, CDR2 LQKENI, per germline.

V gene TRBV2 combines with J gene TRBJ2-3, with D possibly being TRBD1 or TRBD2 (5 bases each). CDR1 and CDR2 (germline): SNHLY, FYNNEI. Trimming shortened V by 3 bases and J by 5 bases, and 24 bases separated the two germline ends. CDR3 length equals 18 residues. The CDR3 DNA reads TGTGCCAGCAGTGATGAAGGGACCAGCGGTTTTCGTTTAGATACGCAGTATTTT. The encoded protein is CASSDEGTSGFRLDTQYF.

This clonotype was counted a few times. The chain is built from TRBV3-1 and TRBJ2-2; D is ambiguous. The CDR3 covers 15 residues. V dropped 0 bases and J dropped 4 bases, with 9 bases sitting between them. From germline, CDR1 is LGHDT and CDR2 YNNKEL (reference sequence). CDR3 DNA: TGTGCCAGCAGCCAAGAAGGTGTATCCACCGGGGAGCTGTTTTTT. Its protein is CASSQEGVSTGELFF. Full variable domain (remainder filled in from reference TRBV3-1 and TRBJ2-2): DTAVSQTPKYLVTQMGNDKSIKCEQNLGHDTMYWYKQDSKKFLKIMFSYNNKELIINETVPNRFSPKSPDKAHLNLHINSLELGDSAVYFCASSQEGVSTGELFFGEGSRLTVL.

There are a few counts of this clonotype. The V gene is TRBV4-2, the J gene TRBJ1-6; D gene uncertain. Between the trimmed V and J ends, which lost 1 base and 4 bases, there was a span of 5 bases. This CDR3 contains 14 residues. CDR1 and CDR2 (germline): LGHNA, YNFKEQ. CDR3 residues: CASSQAEYNSPLHF. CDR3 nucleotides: TGTGCCAGCAGCCAAGCGGAGTATAATTCACCCCTCCACTTT.

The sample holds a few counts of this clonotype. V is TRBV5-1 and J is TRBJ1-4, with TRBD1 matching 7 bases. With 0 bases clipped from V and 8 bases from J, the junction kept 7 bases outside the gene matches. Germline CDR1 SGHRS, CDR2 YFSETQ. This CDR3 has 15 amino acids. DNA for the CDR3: TGCGCCAGCAGCTTGGACAGGGGTCTTCAGGAAAAACTGTTTTTT. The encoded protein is CASSLDRGLQEKLFF. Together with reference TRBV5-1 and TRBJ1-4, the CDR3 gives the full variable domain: KAGVTQTPRYLIKTRGQQVTLSCSPISGHRSVSWYQQTPGQGLQFLFEYFSETQRNKGNFPGRFSGRQFSNSRSEMNVSTLELGDSALYLCASSLDRGLQEKLFFGSGTQLSVL.

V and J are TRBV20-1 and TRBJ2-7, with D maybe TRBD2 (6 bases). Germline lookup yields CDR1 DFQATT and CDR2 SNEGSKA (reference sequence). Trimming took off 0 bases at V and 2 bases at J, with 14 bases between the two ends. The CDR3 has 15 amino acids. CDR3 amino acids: CSARDSGMNPYEQYF. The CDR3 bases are TGCAGTGCTAGAGATAGCGGAATGAACCCCTACGAGCAGTACTTC.

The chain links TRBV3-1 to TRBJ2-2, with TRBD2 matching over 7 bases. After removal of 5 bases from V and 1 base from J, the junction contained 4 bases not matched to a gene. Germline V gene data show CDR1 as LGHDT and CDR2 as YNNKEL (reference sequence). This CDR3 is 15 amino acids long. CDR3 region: CASSAGLQNTGELFF. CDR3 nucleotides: TGTGCCAGCAGCGCGGGACTACAGAACACCGGGGAGCTGTTTTTT. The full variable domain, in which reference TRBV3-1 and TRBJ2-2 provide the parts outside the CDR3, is DTAVSQTPKYLVTQMGNDKSIKCEQNLGHDTMYWYKQDSKKFLKIMFSYNNKELIINETVPNRFSPKSPDKAHLNLHINSLELGDSAVYFCASSAGLQNTGELFFGEGSRLTVL.

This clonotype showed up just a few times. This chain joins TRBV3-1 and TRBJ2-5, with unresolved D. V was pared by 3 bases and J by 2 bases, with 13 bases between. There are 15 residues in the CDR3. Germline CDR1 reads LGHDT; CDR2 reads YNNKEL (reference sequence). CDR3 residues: CASSHDPSRQETQYF. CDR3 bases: TGTGCCAGCAGCCATGATCCCTCGCGGCAAGAGACCCAGTACTTC.

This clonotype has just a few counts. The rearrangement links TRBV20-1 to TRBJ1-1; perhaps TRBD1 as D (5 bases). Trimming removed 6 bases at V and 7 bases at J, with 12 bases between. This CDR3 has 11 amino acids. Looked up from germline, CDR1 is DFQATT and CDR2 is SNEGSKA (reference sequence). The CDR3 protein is CSAGQGFEAFF. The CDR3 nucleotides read TGCAGTGCGGGCCAGGGCTTTGAAGCTTTCTTT.

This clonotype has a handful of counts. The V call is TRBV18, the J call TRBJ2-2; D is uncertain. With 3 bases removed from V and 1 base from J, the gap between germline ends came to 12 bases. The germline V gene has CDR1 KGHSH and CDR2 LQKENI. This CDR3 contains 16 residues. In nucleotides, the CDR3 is TGTGCCAGCTCACCGTTCACCCAAGGGAACACCGGGGAGCTGTTTTTT. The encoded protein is CASSPFTQGNTGELFF.

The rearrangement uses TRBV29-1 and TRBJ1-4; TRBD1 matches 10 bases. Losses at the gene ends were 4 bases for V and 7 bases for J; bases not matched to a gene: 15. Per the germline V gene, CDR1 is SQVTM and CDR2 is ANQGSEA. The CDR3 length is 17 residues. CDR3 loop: CSVGPGTGARQGEKLFF. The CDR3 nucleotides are TGCAGCGTTGGTCCCGGGACAGGGGCCCGTCAGGGTGAAAAACTGTTTTTT.

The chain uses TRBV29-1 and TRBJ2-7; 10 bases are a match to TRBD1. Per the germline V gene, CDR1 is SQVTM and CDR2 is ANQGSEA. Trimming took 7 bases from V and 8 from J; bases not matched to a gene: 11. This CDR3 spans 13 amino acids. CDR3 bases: TGCAGCGCCCACCCGGGACAGGGGAAGCAGCAGTACTTC. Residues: CSAHPGQGKQQYF.

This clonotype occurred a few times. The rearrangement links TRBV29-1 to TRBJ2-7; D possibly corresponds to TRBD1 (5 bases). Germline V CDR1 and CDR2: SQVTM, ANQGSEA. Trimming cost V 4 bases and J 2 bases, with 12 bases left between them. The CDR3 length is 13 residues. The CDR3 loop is CSVVSDTTYEQYV. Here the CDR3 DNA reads TGCAGCGTTGTATCGGACACGACCTACGAGCAGTACGTC.

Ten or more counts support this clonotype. The CDR3 sequence: CASSSDGLVGDEQYV. In nucleotides, the CDR3 is TGTGCCAGCAGCTCGGATGGACTAGTAGGGGACGAGCAGTACGTC. V and J are TRBV7-2 and TRBJ2-7; 7 nucleotides match TRBD2. In germline, CDR1 is SGHTA, CDR2 FQGNSA. This CDR3 comprises 15 residues. The junction had 11 bases not matched to a gene; V was cut back by 4 bases and J by 5 bases.